The clone carrying this TCR beta chain was seen ten or more times. Its target is not known. Researchers prepared the TCRbeta library using unique molecular identifiers, the study reports. TCRdb ran MiXCR on the PCR reads and lists one entry per CDR3 protein. The table has more than 400,000 distinct CDR3 sequences, roughly 43% seen once. The data stem from a study of T-cell reconstitution after alpha-beta-depleted transplantation in children. Overall study results and limits: Approximately two months post-transplant, alpha-beta T cells reportedly originated from several hundred expanded graft clones. At the one-year point after transplant, T-cell counts and TCRbeta diversity were found to come mostly from T cells that had been newly produced.

The germline V gene has CDR1 SGHRS and CDR2 YFSETQ. Germline trimming cut 4 bases from V and 4 bases from J; bases unmatched to any gene: 7. This CDR3 contains 16 residues. The sequencing used PBMCs, collected before TCRalphabeta/CD19-depleted stem cell transplant. The clonotype comes from a girl aged 2 to 10 with aplastic anemia, due to receive a stem cell transplant. The gene calls are TRBV5-1 and TRBJ2-1; 11 bases map to TRBD2. The CDR3 DNA follows: TGCGCCAGCAGCCTAGGGACTAGCGGTGGATACAATGAGCAGTTCTTC. Translation: CASSLGTSGGYNEQFF. Based on the CDR3 plus reference TRBV5-1 and TRBJ2-1, the full variable domain is KAGVTQTPRYLIKTRGQQVTLSCSPISGHRSVSWYQQTPGQGLQFLFEYFSETQRNKGNFPGRFSGRQFSNSRSEMNVSTLELGDSALYLCASSLGTSGGYNEQFFGPGTRLTVL.